What follows is one TCR beta chain and its context. Its target is unknown. The data are from a study of T cell responses to AZD1222 COVID-19 vaccine. CDR3 size: 14 residues. The V and J ends lost 5 bases and 5 bases respectively, with 13 bases between them. Germline loops: CDR1 SGHAT, CDR2 FQNNGV. Findings of the study overall: CD4 TCRs linked to vaccination spanned spike, dominating at 160-218 and 743-854. Scientists sampled the repertoires only once the peak T cell response had passed. Receipt of two AZD1222 doses was followed by a rise in Spike-specific TCR breadth and depth.

Clones were sequenced by immunoSEQ multiplex PCR, and TCRdb holds only the in-frame ones, with some missing. The table shows approximately 200,000 clones, with 80% to 90% occurring only once. The source was peripheral blood, collected on day 0 of AZD1222 vaccination. The chain joins TRBV11-2 to TRBJ1-5; no firm D call. The source of this sequence is an adult in good health. The CDR3, as DNA: TGTGCCAGCAGCCATCATGGGCGAGATCAGCCCCAGCATTTT. It yields the protein CASSHHGRDQPQHF.